These T cell receptor beta chains were read from a single sample in a study of control samples from healthy donors and cancer patients. Here immunoSEQ multiplex PCR was the method, and the copy in TCRdb shows in-frame clones only, minus some. Here the sample spans about 120,000 clones, just over 90% being singletons. The sample taken for sequencing was PBMCs. The source is a man aged 50-59 years with head and neck cancer. CDR3s include the opening cysteine and the closing phenylalanine or tryptophan. A D gene is named only where the DNA matches it firmly. Clone size is stated in some rows and not others, as once, few, many or a class when expanded.

J gene: TRBJ1-5
V gene: TRBV30
D gene: .
clone size: .
CDR3 length: 14
CDR3 DNA: TGTGCCTGGAATAGTCAGGGCCGTAATCAGCCCCAGCATTTT
CDR3 protein: CAWNSQGRNQPQHF

J gene: TRBJ2-7
V gene: TRBV19
D gene: .
clone size: .
CDR3 length: 13
CDR3 DNA: TGTGCCAGTAGTATAGATTATCAGGCAGGAAAGTACTTC
CDR3 protein: CASSIDYQAGKYF

J gene: TRBJ2-7
V gene: TRBV7-2
D gene: TRBD1
clone size: .
CDR3 length: 14
CDR3 DNA: TGTGCCAGCAGCCCCGGAACAGGGGGCGGCGAGCAGTACTTC
CDR3 protein: CASSPGTGGGEQYF

J gene: TRBJ2-3
V gene: TRBV19
D gene: .
clone size: .
CDR3 length: 14
CDR3 DNA: TGTGCCAGTACCCTCAGGGCCTCCACAGATACGCAGTATTTT
CDR3 protein: CASTLRASTDTQYF

J gene: TRBJ1-3
V gene: TRBV5-3
D gene: .
clone size: .
CDR3 length: 16
CDR3 DNA: TGTGCCAGAAGCTCACGTTCCGACAGGTCTGGAAACACCATATATTTT
CDR3 protein: CARSSRSDRSGNTIYF

J gene: TRBJ2-5
V gene: TRBV2
D gene: TRBD1
clone size: .
CDR3 length: 14
CDR3 DNA: TGTGCCAGCAGGACAGGGGGCTTTCAAGAGACCCAGTACTTC
CDR3 protein: CASRTGGFQETQYF

J gene: TRBJ1-2
V gene: TRBV4-2
D gene: TRBD1
clone size: .
CDR3 length: 15
CDR3 DNA: TGTGCCAGCAGCCTGGGACAGGGAGTCGACTATGGCTACACCTTC
CDR3 protein: CASSLGQGVDYGYTF

J gene: TRBJ1-6
V gene: TRBV7-2
D gene: .
clone size: .
CDR3 length: 13
CDR3 DNA: TGTGCCAGCAGCTGGCAGGGCTATTCACCCCTCCACTTT
CDR3 protein: CASSWQGYSPLHF

J gene: TRBJ2-1
V gene: TRBV7-3
D gene: .
clone size: .
CDR3 length: 15
CDR3 DNA: TGTGCCAGCAGCTTAGAGGTTGGAAGAACCAATGAGCAGTTCTTC
CDR3 protein: CASSLEVGRTNEQFF

J gene: TRBJ1-3
V gene: TRBV7-6
D gene: TRBD1
clone size: .
CDR3 length: 16
CDR3 DNA: TGTGCCAGCAGCCCGGGGGTCGCAGGGGGCCAAAACACCATATATTTT
CDR3 protein: CASSPGVAGGQNTIYF

J gene: TRBJ2-2
V gene: TRBV7-5
D gene: .
clone size: .
CDR3 length: 14
CDR3 DNA: TGTGTCAGAAGCCTATCAGGGGAACCCGGGGAGCTGTTTTTT
CDR3 protein: CVRSLSGEPGELFF

J gene: TRBJ1-4
V gene: TRBV6-2/TRBV6-3
D gene: TRBD1
clone size: .
CDR3 length: 20
CDR3 DNA: TGTGCCAGCAGTAATAAACAGGGGCCTAGGGCCCGGATGAGGAATGAAAAACTGTTTTTT
CDR3 protein: CASSNKQGPRARMRNEKLFF

J gene: TRBJ1-1
V gene: TRBV30
D gene: .
clone size: .
CDR3 length: 14
CDR3 DNA: TGTGCCTGGAGAGGGAAGGGGGTAGGCACTGAAGCTTTCTTT
CDR3 protein: CAWRGKGVGTEAFF

J gene: TRBJ2-5
V gene: TRBV6-6
D gene: TRBD1
clone size: .
CDR3 length: 14
CDR3 DNA: TGTGCCAGCAGAGCACAGGGGGCGACGGAGACCCAGTACTTC
CDR3 protein: CASRAQGATETQYF

J gene: TRBJ2-7
V gene: TRBV4-1
D gene: TRBD2
clone size: .
CDR3 length: 15
CDR3 DNA: TGCGCCAGCAGCCAAGATACGGGGGGCTCCTACGAGCAGTACTTC
CDR3 protein: CASSQDTGGSYEQYF

J gene: TRBJ1-1
V gene: TRBV5-1
D gene: .
clone size: .
CDR3 length: 14
CDR3 DNA: TGCGCCAGCAGCTTGGACCCAGGGGTCACTGAAGCTTTCTTT
CDR3 protein: CASSLDPGVTEAFF

J gene: TRBJ1-2
V gene: TRBV28
D gene: .
clone size: .
CDR3 length: 12
CDR3 DNA: TGTGCCAGCAGGGGACGGCTAGATGGCTACACCTTC
CDR3 protein: CASRGRLDGYTF

J gene: TRBJ2-6
V gene: TRBV7-9
D gene: TRBD1
clone size: once
CDR3 length: 19
CDR3 DNA: TGTGCCAGCAGCTCGCCAAGACAGGGGGATGGGACTGGGGCCAACGTCCTGACTTTC
CDR3 protein: CASSSPRQGDGTGANVLTF

J gene: TRBJ2-3
V gene: TRBV21-1
D gene: .
clone size: .
CDR3 length: 15
CDR3 DNA: TGTGCCCGCCCCAGGTGCCAACCCTTCACAGATACGCAGTATTTT
CDR3 protein: CARPRCQPFTDTQYF

J gene: TRBJ2-5
V gene: TRBV24-1
D gene: .
clone size: .
CDR3 length: 15
CDR3 DNA: TGTGCCACCAGTGACGTTTTGGGAGAACTGGAGACCCAGTACTTC
CDR3 protein: CATSDVLGELETQYF

J gene: TRBJ2-7
V gene: TRBV24-1
D gene: TRBD2
clone size: .
CDR3 length: 14
CDR3 DNA: TGTGCCACCAGTGACCCTGGGAGGGACTACGAGCAGTACTTC
CDR3 protein: CATSDPGRDYEQYF

J gene: TRBJ2-2
V gene: TRBV24-1
D gene: TRBD1
clone size: .
CDR3 length: 14
CDR3 DNA: TGTGCCACCAGTCCGGACAGGCAAACCGGGGAGCTGTTTTTT
CDR3 protein: CATSPDRQTGELFF

J gene: TRBJ2-5
V gene: TRBV11-3
D gene: TRBD2
clone size: .
CDR3 length: 14
CDR3 DNA: TGTGCCAGCAGCTACCGGGGGGGCCTGGAGACCCAGTACTTC
CDR3 protein: CASSYRGGLETQYF

J gene: TRBJ2-7
V gene: TRBV7-6
D gene: .
clone size: once
CDR3 length: 13
CDR3 DNA: TGTGCCAGCAGGGATAAACCGGGGACCGAGCAGTACTTC
CDR3 protein: CASRDKPGTEQYF

J gene: TRBJ1-2
V gene: TRBV19
D gene: .
clone size: .
CDR3 length: 12
CDR3 DNA: TGTGCCAGTAGTATGACCAACTATGGCTACACCTTC
CDR3 protein: CASSMTNYGYTF

J gene: TRBJ1-2
V gene: TRBV6-5
D gene: TRBD1
clone size: .
CDR3 length: 13
CDR3 DNA: TGTGCCAGCATTTACAGGGGAGGTTATGGCTACACCTTC
CDR3 protein: CASIYRGGYGYTF

J gene: TRBJ2-1
V gene: TRBV10-1
D gene: .
clone size: .
CDR3 length: 17
CDR3 DNA: TGCGCCAGCAGTGGAGTTAAGGATATGAGCTCCTACAATGAGCAGTTCTTC
CDR3 protein: CASSGVKDMSSYNEQFF

J gene: TRBJ1-2
V gene: TRBV2
D gene: .
clone size: .
CDR3 length: 13
CDR3 DNA: TGTGCCACCCAGATCGGGGGTAACTATGGCTACACCTTC
CDR3 protein: CATQIGGNYGYTF

J gene: TRBJ2-1
V gene: TRBV7-8
D gene: .
clone size: .
CDR3 length: 17
CDR3 DNA: TGTGCCAGCTCGCGGCCCCCCTGGGTAGGGCGTAACAATGAGCAGTTCTTC
CDR3 protein: CASSRPPWVGRNNEQFF

J gene: TRBJ1-5
V gene: TRBV6-5
D gene: TRBD1
clone size: .
CDR3 length: 15
CDR3 DNA: TGTGCCAGCAGAAAAGACAGGGGCGGCAATCAGCCCCAGCATTTT
CDR3 protein: CASRKDRGGNQPQHF

J gene: TRBJ1-2
V gene: TRBV9
D gene: TRBD1
clone size: once
CDR3 length: 13
CDR3 DNA: TGTGCCAGCAGCGCCCGGGACAGGGACGGCTACACCTTC
CDR3 protein: CASSARDRDGYTF

J gene: TRBJ2-5
V gene: TRBV5-4
D gene: .
clone size: .
CDR3 length: 14
CDR3 DNA: TGTGCCAGCACCTCGGGTAGCGGCGTGGAGACCCAGTACTTC
CDR3 protein: CASTSGSGVETQYF

J gene: TRBJ1-6
V gene: TRBV5-1
D gene: .
clone size: .
CDR3 length: 16
CDR3 DNA: TGCGCCAGCAGCTTGACACTCATTACAGGGAATTCACCCCTCCACTTT
CDR3 protein: CASSLTLITGNSPLHF

J gene: TRBJ2-3
V gene: TRBV7-2
D gene: .
clone size: .
CDR3 length: 14
CDR3 DNA: TGTGCCAGCAGCCCCGGACTTAGCACAGATACGCAGTATTTT
CDR3 protein: CASSPGLSTDTQYF

J gene: TRBJ2-2
V gene: TRBV19
D gene: .
clone size: .
CDR3 length: 15
CDR3 DNA: TGTGCCAGTAGGATAGGGACACCGAACACCGGGGAGCTGTTTTTT
CDR3 protein: CASRIGTPNTGELFF

J gene: TRBJ1-3
V gene: TRBV9
D gene: .
clone size: .
CDR3 length: 15
CDR3 DNA: TGTGCCAGCAGCAGAGATGGGGAATCGGCGAACACCATATATTTT
CDR3 protein: CASSRDGESANTIYF

J gene: TRBJ1-1
V gene: TRBV29-1
D gene: .
clone size: .
CDR3 length: 13
CDR3 DNA: TGCAGCGTTGAAGGCGCCTACGACACTGAAGCTTTCTTT
CDR3 protein: CSVEGAYDTEAFF

J gene: TRBJ1-2
V gene: TRBV4-2
D gene: TRBD1
clone size: .
CDR3 length: 15
CDR3 DNA: TGTGCCAGCAGCCAAGCTCTTGGGACAGGCGATGGCTACACCTTC
CDR3 protein: CASSQALGTGDGYTF

J gene: TRBJ2-7
V gene: TRBV6-2/TRBV6-3
D gene: .
clone size: .
CDR3 length: 13
CDR3 DNA: TGTGCCAGCAGCCAGAGGCTTTCCTACGAGCAGTACTTC
CDR3 protein: CASSQRLSYEQYF

J gene: TRBJ2-7
V gene: TRBV6-5
D gene: TRBD1
clone size: .
CDR3 length: 15
CDR3 DNA: TGTGCCAGCTTGGACGACAGGGTTCTTTCCTACGAGCAGTACTTC
CDR3 protein: CASLDDRVLSYEQYF

J gene: TRBJ1-5
V gene: TRBV7-8
D gene: .
clone size: .
CDR3 length: 15
CDR3 DNA: TGTGCCAGCAGCTTAGCGGGGACTACCCTAAGGGCCCAGCATTTT
CDR3 protein: CASSLAGTTLRAQHF

J gene: TRBJ2-7
V gene: TRBV7-6
D gene: .
clone size: .
CDR3 length: 14
CDR3 DNA: TGTGCCAGCAGCGAACAAGGACGGCCCTACGAGCAGTACTTC
CDR3 protein: CASSEQGRPYEQYF

J gene: TRBJ2-1
V gene: TRBV30
D gene: .
clone size: .
CDR3 length: 14
CDR3 DNA: TGTGCCTGGAGTCGCGGCCGGAGTGAGAATGAGCAGTTCTTC
CDR3 protein: CAWSRGRSENEQFF

J gene: TRBJ2-3
V gene: TRBV7-2
D gene: TRBD2
clone size: .
CDR3 length: 16
CDR3 DNA: TGTGCCAGCAGCTTAGTAGCGGGGGGGATCACAGATACGCAGTATTTT
CDR3 protein: CASSLVAGGITDTQYF

J gene: TRBJ1-2
V gene: TRBV30
D gene: .
clone size: .
CDR3 length: 11
CDR3 DNA: TGTGCCTGGTTCGTACAGGAAAGCTACACCTTC
CDR3 protein: CAWFVQESYTF

J gene: TRBJ2-7
V gene: TRBV9
D gene: TRBD1
clone size: .
CDR3 length: 14
CDR3 DNA: TGTGCCAGCAGCGTAGGGACAGGGACCTACGAGCAGTACTTC
CDR3 protein: CASSVGTGTYEQYF

J gene: TRBJ2-3
V gene: TRBV5-4
D gene: .
clone size: .
CDR3 length: 15
CDR3 DNA: TGTGCCAGCAGCCTGGCTGGTCGGCGCACAGATACGCAGTATTTT
CDR3 protein: CASSLAGRRTDTQYF

J gene: TRBJ1-1
V gene: TRBV7-6
D gene: TRBD1
clone size: .
CDR3 length: 14
CDR3 DNA: TGTGCCAGCAGCCTCGGGGGGCCCAGGACAGGGGCTTTCTTT
CDR3 protein: CASSLGGPRTGAFF

J gene: TRBJ2-2
V gene: TRBV5-1
D gene: TRBD2
clone size: .
CDR3 length: 17
CDR3 DNA: TGCGCCAGCAGCTTGCCCACTAGCGGGCCGAACACCGGGGAGCTGTTTTTT
CDR3 protein: CASSLPTSGPNTGELFF

J gene: TRBJ2-1
V gene: TRBV28
D gene: .
clone size: .
CDR3 length: 11
CDR3 DNA: TGTGCCAGCAGTTTTCTCAATCAGCAGTTCTTC
CDR3 protein: CASSFLNQQFF

J gene: TRBJ1-2
V gene: TRBV27
D gene: .
clone size: once
CDR3 length: 15
CDR3 DNA: TGTGCCAGCAGTTTAGTTGCGAGGGATAACTATGGCTACACCTTC
CDR3 protein: CASSLVARDNYGYTF

J gene: TRBJ1-1
V gene: TRBV19
D gene: TRBD1
clone size: once
CDR3 length: 19
CDR3 DNA: TGTGCCAGTCGCTCTAAACCAGGGGGCGATCTCCATATGAACACTGAAGCTTTCTTT
CDR3 protein: CASRSKPGGDLHMNTEAFF

J gene: TRBJ2-7
V gene: TRBV7-2
D gene: .
clone size: .
CDR3 length: 13
CDR3 DNA: TGTGCCAGCAGCATAACCTTCACCTACGAGCAGTACTTC
CDR3 protein: CASSITFTYEQYF

J gene: TRBJ1-1
V gene: TRBV5-5
D gene: .
clone size: .
CDR3 length: 13
CDR3 DNA: TGTGCCAGCAGCTTCGGGGCCTACACTGAAGCTTTCTTT
CDR3 protein: CASSFGAYTEAFF

J gene: TRBJ2-1
V gene: TRBV9
D gene: .
clone size: .
CDR3 length: 16
CDR3 DNA: TGTGCCAGCAGCATAGATGGGACCGATATTTGGGATGAGCAGTTCTTC
CDR3 protein: CASSIDGTDIWDEQFF